This T cell receptor (beta chain) is from a study of blood T cell repertoires in COVID-19. The CDR3 sequence is 14 residues long. V was shortened by 3 bases and J by 6 bases, with 14 bases between the two germline ends. Germline V gene lookup returns CDR1 SGHTA and CDR2 FQGNSA. TCRdb's table, derived via immunoSEQ multiplex PCR, lists solely in-frame clones and lacks some. The data hold about 170,000 clones, with almost 85% observed a single time. The rearrangement uses TRBV7-2 and TRBJ1-1; possible D gene TRBD1, 5 bases. The source is a man aged 18 to 30 with active or convalescent COVID-19. Sequenced input: peripheral blood. The CDR3 spells CASSFSWQGPEAFF. For the CDR3, the DNA is TGTGCCAGCAGCTTTAGTTGGCAGGGCCCTGAAGCTTTCTTT.